This T cell receptor (beta chain) derives from a study of OX40 agonist ivuxolimab in advanced cancers. Germline V gives CDR1 SGHTA, CDR2 FQGNSA. Deletions cut 1 base from V and 4 bases from J, with 10 bases between. The CDR3 extends over 15 amino acids. This clone was seen a single time. Sequencing was performed with immunoSEQ multiplex PCR; in TCRdb, only in-frame clones are kept and a portion is missing. The table lists some 97,000 clones, about nine tenths of them singletons. This TCR was sampled from an adult with an advanced solid tumor such as melanoma, head and neck, liver or kidney cancer. The V and J genes are TRBV7-2 and TRBJ1-4, with D possibly matching TRBD1 (5 bases). The starting material was CD4+ or CD8+ T cells sorted from blood, obtained in a trial of the OX40 agonist ivuxolimab. The CDR3 protein is CASSLGGAINEKLFF. CDR3 nucleotide sequence: TGTGCCAGCAGCTTAGGCGGGGCGATTAATGAAAAACTGTTTTTT.